The TCR beta chain under discussion was sequenced for a study of blood T cell repertoires in COVID-19. Study summary: Sample material is recorded as cDNA or gDNA derived from T cells, B-cell-depleted T cells, or PBMCs.

This clone came up a few times. Which cohort a participant joined came from the clinical history participants gave. Within the 2 weeks before study entry, each person in the exposed group met a COVID-19 case. The CDR3 length is 15 residues. Germline V gene data show CDR1 as LNHDA and CDR2 as SQIVND (reference sequence). Trimming cost V 3 bases and J 3 bases, with 11 bases left between them. Profiling relied on immunoSEQ multiplex PCR, and the TCRdb table lists in-frame clones only, not all of them. In the table there are around 250,000 clones, 70% to 90% of which are singletons. The sample taken for sequencing was PBMCs or T cells enriched from blood (not recorded which). The rearrangement joins TRBV19 to TRBJ1-4; D remains ambiguous. The origin of this receptor is a woman between 50 and 59 years old who had been exposed to COVID-19. The CDR3 reads CASSISGTPNEKLFF. In DNA form, the CDR3 reads TGTGCCAGTAGTATCTCGGGAACTCCTAATGAAAAACTGTTTTTT. Drawing the rest from reference TRBV19 and TRBJ1-4, the complete variable domain is DGGITQSPKYLFRKEGQNVTLSCEQNLNHDAMYWYRQDPGQGLRLIYYSQIVNDFQKGDIAEGYSVSREKKESFPLTVTSAQKNPTAFYLCASSISGTPNEKLFFGSGTQLSVL.